Described below is a single TCR beta chain sequence and its context. Its antigen is still unknown. There are 15 residues in the CDR3. Germline V lookup: CDR1 SNHLY, CDR2 FYNNEI. V dropped 5 bases and J dropped 5; count of bases not matched to a gene: 9. The data derive from a study of T cells after yellow fever vaccination. General study findings and limits: Post-booster reappearance was seen for most primary-vaccination clones (roughly 97% CD4, 80% to 90% CD8). In FACS-sorted repertoires, abundant clonotypes from the bulk population could appear as contaminants. Weaker overall, the secondary response nonetheless peaked faster (day 5 versus 15).

UMIs and a universal primer site were added when TCR cDNA was made by 5'RACE template switching. TCRdb analysed the 5' RACE reads with MiXCR anew, one entry per CDR3 protein. The table shows 300,000 to 450,000 distinct CDR3 sequences, with 7% to 10% occurring only once. This sequence joins TRBV2 and TRBJ1-5; 7 bases fit TRBD1. This clonotype was sampled from a man aged 18-30 years who received the YFV17D yellow fever vaccine. This material consisted of PBMCs, taken about 49 days after the first yellow fever vaccination. Here the CDR3 reads CASSSGTTGHQPQHF. The CDR3 DNA is TGTGCCAGCAGTTCCGGGACGACAGGGCATCAGCCCCAGCATTTT.